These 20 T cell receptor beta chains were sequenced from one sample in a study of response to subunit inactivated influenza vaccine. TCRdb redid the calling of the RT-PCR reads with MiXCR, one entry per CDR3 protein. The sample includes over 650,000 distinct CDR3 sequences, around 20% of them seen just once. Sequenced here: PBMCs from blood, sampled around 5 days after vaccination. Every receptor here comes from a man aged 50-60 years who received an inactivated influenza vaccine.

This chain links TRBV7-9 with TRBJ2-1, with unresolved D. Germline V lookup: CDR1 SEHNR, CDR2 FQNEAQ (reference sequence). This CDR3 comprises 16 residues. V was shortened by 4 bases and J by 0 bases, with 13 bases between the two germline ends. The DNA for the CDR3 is TGTGCCAGCAGCTGGATCCTCTATAGCTCCTACAATGAGCAGTTCTTC. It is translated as CASSWILYSSYNEQFF.

CDR3 sequence: CSVVGSGRPYNEQFF. CDR3 DNA: TGCAGCGTTGTAGGTAGCGGGAGACCCTACAATGAGCAGTTCTTC. The chain is built from TRBV29-1 and TRBJ2-1; 9 nucleotides line up with TRBD2. The germline V gene has CDR1 SQVTM and CDR2 ANQGSEA. CDR3 length: 15 residues. J was trimmed by 2 bases and V by 4 bases; bases with no gene match: 6.

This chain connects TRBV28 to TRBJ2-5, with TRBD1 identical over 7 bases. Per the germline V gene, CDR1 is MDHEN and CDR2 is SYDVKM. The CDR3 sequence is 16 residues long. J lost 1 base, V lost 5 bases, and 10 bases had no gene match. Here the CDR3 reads CASSKNRGAGQETQYF. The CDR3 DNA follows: TGTGCCAGCAGTAAAAACAGGGGTGCGGGCCAAGAGACCCAGTACTTC.

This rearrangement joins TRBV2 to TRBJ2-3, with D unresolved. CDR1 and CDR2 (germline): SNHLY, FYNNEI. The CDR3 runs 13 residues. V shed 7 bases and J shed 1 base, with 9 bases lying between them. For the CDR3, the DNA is TGTGCCAGCATGTGGCAGGGCACAGATACGCAGTATTTT. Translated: CASMWQGTDTQYF.

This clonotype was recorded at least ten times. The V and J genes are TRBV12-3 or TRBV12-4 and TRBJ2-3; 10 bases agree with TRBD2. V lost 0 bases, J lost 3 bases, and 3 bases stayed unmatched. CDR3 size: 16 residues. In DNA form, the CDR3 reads TGTGCCAGCAGTTTAGCCCTAGCGGGAGTAACAGATACGCAGTATTTT. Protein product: CASSLALAGVTDTQYF.

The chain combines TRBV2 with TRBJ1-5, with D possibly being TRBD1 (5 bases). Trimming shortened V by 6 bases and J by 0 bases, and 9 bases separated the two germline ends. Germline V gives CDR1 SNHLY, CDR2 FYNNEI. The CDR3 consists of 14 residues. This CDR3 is CASRLTVSNQPQHF. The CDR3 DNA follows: TGTGCCAGCAGGTTGACAGTTAGCAATCAGCCCCAGCATTTT.

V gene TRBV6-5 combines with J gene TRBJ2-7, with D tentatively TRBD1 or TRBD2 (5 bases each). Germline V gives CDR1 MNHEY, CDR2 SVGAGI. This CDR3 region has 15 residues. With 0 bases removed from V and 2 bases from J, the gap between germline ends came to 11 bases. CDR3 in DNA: TGTGCCAGCAGTTACTCGGCAGGGAGAACCTACGAGCAGTACTTC. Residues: CASSYSAGRTYEQYF.

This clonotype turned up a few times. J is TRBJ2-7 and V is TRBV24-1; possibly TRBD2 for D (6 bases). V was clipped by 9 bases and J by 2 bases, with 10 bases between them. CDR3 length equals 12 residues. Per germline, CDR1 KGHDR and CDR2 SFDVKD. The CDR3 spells CATAGNTYEQYF. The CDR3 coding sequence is TGTGCCACCGCGGGAAACACCTACGAGCAGTACTTC.

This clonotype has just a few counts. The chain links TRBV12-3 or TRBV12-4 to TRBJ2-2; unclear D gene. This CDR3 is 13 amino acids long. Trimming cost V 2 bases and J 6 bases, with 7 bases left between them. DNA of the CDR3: TGTGCCAGCAGTTTAAGGGAACCCGGGGAGCTGTTTTTT. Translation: CASSLREPGELFF.

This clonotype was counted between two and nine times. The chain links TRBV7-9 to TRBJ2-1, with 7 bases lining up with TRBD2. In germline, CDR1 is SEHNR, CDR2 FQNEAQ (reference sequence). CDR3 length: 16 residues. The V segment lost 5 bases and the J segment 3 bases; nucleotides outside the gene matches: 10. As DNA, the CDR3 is TGTGCCAGCAGCGATCCCGGGACTACTGACTACAATGAGCAGTTCTTC. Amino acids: CASSDPGTTDYNEQFF. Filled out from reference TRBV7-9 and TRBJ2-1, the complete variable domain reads DTGVSQNPRHKITKRGQNVTFRCDPISEHNRLYWYRQTLGQGPEFLTYFQNEAQLEKSRLLSDRFSAERPKGSFSTLEIQRTEQGDSAMYLCASSDPGTTDYNEQFFGPGTRLTVL.

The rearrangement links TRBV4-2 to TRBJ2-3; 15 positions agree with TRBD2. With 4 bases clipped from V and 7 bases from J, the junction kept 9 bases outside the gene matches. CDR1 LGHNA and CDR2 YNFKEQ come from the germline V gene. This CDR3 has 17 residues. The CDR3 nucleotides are TGTGCCAGCAGCCGGGGACTAGCGGGGGGCCCGGTTTATACGCAGTATTTT. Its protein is CASSRGLAGGPVYTQYF.

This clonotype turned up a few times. CDR3 amino acids: CSARVEGQGSTNEQFF. CDR3 DNA: TGCAGTGCTAGAGTGGAGGGACAGGGTTCGACCAATGAGCAGTTCTTC. J is TRBJ2-1 and V is TRBV20-1; 9 bases match TRBD1. Trimming at V came to 1 base and at J to 6 bases, leaving 10 bases not matched to a gene. Germline CDR1 and CDR2: DFQATT and SNEGSKA (reference sequence). There are 16 residues in the CDR3.

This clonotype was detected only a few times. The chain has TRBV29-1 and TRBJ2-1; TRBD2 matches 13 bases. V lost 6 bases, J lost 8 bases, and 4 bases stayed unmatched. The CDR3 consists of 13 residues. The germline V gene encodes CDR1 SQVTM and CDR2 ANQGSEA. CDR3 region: CSVRTSGRYEQFF. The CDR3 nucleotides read TGCAGCGTCCGGACTAGCGGGAGATATGAGCAGTTCTTC.

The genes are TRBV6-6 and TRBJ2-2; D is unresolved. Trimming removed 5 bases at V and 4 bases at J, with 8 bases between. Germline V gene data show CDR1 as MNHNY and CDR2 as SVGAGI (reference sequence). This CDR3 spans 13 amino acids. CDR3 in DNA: TGTGCCAGCAGTCATATAAGCACCGGGGAGCTGTTTTTT. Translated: CASSHISTGELFF.

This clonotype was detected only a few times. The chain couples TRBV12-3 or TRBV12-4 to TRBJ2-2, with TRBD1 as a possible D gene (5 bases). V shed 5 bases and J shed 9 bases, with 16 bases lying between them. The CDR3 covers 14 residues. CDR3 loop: CASSPSDSHRELFF. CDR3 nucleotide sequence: TGTGCCAGCAGTCCATCTGACAGTCACCGGGAGCTGTTTTTT.

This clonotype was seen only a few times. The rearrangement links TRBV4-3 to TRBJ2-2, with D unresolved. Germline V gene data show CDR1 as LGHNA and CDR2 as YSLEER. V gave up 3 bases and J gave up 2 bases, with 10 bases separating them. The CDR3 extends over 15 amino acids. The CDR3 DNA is TGCGCCAGCAGCCATTCGGTGGTCAACACCGGGGAGCTGTTTTTT. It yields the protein CASSHSVVNTGELFF.

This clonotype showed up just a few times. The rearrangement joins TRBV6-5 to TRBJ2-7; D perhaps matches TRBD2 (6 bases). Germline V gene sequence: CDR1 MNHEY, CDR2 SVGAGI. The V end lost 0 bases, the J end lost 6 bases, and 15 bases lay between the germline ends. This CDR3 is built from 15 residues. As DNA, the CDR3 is TGTGCCAGCAGTTACTCGACCGGGGGTAGGACCGAGCAGTACTTC. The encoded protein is CASSYSTGGRTEQYF.

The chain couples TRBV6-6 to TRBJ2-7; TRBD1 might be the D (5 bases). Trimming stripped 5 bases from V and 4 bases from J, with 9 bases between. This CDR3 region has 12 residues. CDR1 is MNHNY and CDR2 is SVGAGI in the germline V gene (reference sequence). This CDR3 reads CASSDRIYEQYF. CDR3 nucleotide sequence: TGTGCCAGCAGTGACAGAATTTACGAGCAGTACTTC.

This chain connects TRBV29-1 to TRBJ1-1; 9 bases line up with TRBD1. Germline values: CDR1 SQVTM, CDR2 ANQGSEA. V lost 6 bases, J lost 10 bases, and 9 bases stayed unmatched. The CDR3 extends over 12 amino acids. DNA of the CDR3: TGCAGCGTCAGGGGACAGGGAGAGTCAGCTTTCTTT. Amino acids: CSVRGQGESAFF.

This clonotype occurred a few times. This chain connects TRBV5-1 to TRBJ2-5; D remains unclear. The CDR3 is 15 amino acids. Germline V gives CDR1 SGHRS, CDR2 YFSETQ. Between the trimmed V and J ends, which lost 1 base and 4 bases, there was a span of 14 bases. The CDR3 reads CASSLKDPRRETQYF. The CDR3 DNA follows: TGCGCCAGCAGCTTGAAGGATCCCCGAAGAGAGACCCAGTACTTC.